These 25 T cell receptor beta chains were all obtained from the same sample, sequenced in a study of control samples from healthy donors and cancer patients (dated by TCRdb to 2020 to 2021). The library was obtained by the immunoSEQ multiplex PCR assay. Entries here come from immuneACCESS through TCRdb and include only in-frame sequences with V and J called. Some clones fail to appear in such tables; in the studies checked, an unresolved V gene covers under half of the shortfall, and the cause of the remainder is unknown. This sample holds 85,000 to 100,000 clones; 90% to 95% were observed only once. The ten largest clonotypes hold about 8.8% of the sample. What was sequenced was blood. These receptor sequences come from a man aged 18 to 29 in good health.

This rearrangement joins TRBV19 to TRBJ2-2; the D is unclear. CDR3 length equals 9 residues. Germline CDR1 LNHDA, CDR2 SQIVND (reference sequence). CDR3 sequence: CAPSRELFF. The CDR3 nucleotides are TGTGCTCCTTCCAGGGAGCTGTTTTTT.

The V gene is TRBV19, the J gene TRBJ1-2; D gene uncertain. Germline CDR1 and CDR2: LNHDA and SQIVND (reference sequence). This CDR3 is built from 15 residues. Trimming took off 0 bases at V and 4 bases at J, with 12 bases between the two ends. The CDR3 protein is CASSIEGAGVYGYTF. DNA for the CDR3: TGTGCCAGTAGTATAGAGGGCGCAGGTGTCTATGGCTACACCTTC.

The chain's CDR3 is CASSVAAGGLYEQYF. Written as DNA, the CDR3 is TGTGCCAGCAGCGTAGCCGCAGGGGGCCTCTACGAGCAGTACTTC. V is TRBV9 and J is TRBJ2-7; 8 bases fit TRBD1. The CDR3 totals 15 residues. Germline V CDR1 and CDR2: SGDLS, YYNGEE. With V trimmed by 0 bases and J by 3 bases, 5 bases remained unmatched.

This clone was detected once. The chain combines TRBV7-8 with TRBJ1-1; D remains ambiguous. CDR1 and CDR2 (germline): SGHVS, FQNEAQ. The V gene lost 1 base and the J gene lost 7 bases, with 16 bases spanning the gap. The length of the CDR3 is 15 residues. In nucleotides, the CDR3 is TGTGCCAGCAGCTTAGTGATCCCGAAGTTAGATGAAGCTTTCTTT. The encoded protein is CASSLVIPKLDEAFF.

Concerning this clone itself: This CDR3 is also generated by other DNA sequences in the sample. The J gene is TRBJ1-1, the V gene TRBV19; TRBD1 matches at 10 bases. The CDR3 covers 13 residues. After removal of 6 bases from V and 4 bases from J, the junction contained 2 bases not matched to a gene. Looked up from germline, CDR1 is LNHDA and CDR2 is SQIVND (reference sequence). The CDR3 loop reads CASSRDRGTEAFF. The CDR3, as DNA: TGTGCCAGTAGCCGGGACAGGGGCACTGAAGCTTTCTTT.

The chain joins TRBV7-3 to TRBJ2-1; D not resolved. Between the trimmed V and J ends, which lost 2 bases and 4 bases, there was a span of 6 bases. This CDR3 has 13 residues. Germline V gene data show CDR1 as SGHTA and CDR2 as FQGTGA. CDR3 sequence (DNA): TGTGCCAGCAGCTTATTCAGGTACAATGAGCAGTTCTTC. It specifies CASSLFRYNEQFF. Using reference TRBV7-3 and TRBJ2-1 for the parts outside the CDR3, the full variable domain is GAGVSQTPSNKVTEKGKYVELRCDPISGHTALYWYRQSLGQGPEFLIYFQGTGAADDSGLPNDRFFAVRPEGSVSTLKIQRTERGDSAVYLCASSLFRYNEQFFGPGTRLTVL.

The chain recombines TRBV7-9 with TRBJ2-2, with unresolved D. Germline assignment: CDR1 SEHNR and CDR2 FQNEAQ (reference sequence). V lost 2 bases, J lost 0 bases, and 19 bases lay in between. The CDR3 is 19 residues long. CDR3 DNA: TGTGCCAGCAGCTTAACGTATGCCAAGCGTGCCTCGAACACCGGGGAGCTGTTTTTT. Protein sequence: CASSLTYAKRASNTGELFF.

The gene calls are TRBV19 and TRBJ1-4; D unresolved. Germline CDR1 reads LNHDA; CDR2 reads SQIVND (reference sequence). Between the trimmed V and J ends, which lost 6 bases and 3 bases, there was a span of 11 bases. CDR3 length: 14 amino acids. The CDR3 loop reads CASSFLGPNEKLFF. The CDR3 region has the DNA TGTGCCAGTAGCTTTCTAGGGCCTAATGAAAAACTGTTTTTT. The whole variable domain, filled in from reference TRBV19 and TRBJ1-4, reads DGGITQSPKYLFRKEGQNVTLSCEQNLNHDAMYWYRQDPGQGLRLIYYSQIVNDFQKGDIAEGYSVSREKKESFPLTVTSAQKNPTAFYLCASSFLGPNEKLFFGSGTQLSVL.

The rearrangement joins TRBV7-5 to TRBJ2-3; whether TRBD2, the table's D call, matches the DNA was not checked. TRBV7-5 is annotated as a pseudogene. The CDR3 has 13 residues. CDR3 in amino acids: CARFRGSGGGQYF. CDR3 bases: TGTGCCAGATTCCGGGGCTCGGGAGGGGGGCAGTATTTT.

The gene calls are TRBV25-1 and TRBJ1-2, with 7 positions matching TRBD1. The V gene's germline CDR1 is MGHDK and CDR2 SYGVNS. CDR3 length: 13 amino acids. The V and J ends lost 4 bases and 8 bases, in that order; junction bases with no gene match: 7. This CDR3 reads CASSALTGVGYTF. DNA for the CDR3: TGTGCCAGCAGTGCCCTCACAGGGGTCGGCTACACCTTC.

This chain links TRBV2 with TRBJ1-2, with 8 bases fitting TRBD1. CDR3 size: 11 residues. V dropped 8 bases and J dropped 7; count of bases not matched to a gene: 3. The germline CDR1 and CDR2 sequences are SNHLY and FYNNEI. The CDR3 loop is CASVRGLGYTF. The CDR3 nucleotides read TGTGCCAGCGTCAGGGGGCTTGGCTACACCTTC.

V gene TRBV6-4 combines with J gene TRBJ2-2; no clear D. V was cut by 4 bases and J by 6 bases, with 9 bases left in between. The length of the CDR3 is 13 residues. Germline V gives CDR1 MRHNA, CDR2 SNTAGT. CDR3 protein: CASSGDSPGELFF. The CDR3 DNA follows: TGTGCCAGCAGTGGCGACTCCCCCGGGGAGCTGTTTTTT.

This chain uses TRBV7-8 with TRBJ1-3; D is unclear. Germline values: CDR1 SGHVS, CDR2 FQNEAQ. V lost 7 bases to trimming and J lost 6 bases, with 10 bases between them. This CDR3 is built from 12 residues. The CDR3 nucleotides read TGTGCCAGCACCAGCTTACTAAACACCATATATTTT. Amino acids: CASTSLLNTIYF.

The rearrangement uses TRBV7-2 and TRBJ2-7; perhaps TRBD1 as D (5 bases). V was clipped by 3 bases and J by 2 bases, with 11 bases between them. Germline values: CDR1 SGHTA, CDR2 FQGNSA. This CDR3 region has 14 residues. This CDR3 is CASSLDQTAYEQYF. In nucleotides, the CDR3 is TGTGCCAGCAGCTTGGACCAGACAGCCTACGAGCAGTACTTC.

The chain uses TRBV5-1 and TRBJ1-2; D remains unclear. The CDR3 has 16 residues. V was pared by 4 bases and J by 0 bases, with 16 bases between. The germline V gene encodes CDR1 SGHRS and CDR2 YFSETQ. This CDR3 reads CASSLDSYSTNYGYTF. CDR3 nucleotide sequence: TGCGCCAGCAGCCTCGACTCTTACTCAACTAACTATGGCTACACCTTC.

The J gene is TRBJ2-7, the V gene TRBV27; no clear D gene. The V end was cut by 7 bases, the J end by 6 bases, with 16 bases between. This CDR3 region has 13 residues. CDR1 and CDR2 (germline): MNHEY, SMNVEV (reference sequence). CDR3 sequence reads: CASTRSPKGEQYF. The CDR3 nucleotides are TGTGCCAGCACCAGGAGCCCTAAGGGCGAGCAGTACTTC.

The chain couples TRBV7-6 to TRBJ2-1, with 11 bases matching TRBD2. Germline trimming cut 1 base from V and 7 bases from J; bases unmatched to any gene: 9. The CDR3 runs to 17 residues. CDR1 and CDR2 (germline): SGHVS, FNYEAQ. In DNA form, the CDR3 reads TGTGCCAGCAGCTTAGAGGGTAGCGGGGGGGCGCGGAATGAGCAGTTCTTC. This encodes CASSLEGSGGARNEQFF.

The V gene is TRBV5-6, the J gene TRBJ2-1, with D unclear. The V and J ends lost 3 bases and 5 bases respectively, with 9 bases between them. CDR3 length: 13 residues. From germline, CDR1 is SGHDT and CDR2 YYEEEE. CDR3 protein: CASSSLGHNEQFF. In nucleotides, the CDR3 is TGTGCCAGCAGCTCGCTGGGCCACAATGAGCAGTTCTTC.

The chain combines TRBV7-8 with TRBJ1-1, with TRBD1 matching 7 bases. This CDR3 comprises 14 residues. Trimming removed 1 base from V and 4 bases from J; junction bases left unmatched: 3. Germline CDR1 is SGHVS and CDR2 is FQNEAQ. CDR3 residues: CASSLGGTVTEAFF. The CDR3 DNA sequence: TGTGCCAGCAGCTTAGGGGGGACAGTCACTGAAGCTTTCTTT.

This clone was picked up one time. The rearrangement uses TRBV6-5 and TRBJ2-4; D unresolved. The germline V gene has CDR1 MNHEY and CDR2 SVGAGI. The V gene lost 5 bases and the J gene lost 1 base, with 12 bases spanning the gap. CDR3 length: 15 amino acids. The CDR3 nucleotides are TGTGCCAGCAGTCCTGCAATGGGGGCCAAAAACATTCAGTACTTC. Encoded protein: CASSPAMGAKNIQYF.

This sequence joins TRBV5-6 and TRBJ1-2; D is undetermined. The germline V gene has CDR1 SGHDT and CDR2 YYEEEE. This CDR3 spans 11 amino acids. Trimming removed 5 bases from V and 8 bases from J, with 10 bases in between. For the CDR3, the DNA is TGTGCCAGCAGTACTTTGCGGGGCTACACCTTC. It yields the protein CASSTLRGYTF.

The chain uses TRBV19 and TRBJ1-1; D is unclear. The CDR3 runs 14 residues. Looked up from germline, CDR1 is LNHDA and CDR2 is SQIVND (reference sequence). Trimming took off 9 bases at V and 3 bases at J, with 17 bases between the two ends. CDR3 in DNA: TGTGCCAGCAGCCCCCGTTCCGTCTACACTGAAGCTTTCTTT. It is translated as CASSPRSVYTEAFF.

The CDR3 coding sequence is TGCGCCAGCAGCTTAGAAGCAGGGTGGAATTCACCCCTCCACTTT. This gives the protein CASSLEAGWNSPLHF. The J gene is TRBJ1-6, the V gene TRBV5-1; perhaps TRBD1 as D (5 bases). The CDR3 sequence is 15 residues long. Germline lookup yields CDR1 SGHRS and CDR2 YFSETQ. With 2 bases removed from V and 7 bases from J, the gap between germline ends came to 13 bases.

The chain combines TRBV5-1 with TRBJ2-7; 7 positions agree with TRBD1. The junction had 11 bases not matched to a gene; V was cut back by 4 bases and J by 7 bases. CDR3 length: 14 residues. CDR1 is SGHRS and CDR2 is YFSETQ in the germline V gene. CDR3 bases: TGCGCCAGCAGCATTACAGGGGTGCCTCAGGAGCAGTACTTC. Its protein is CASSITGVPQEQYF.

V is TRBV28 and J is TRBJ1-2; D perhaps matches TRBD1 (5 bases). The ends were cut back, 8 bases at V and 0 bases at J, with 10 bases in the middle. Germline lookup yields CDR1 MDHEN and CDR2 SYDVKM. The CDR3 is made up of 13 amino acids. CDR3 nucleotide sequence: TGTGCCAGCTTAGAACAGGCTAACTATGGCTACACCTTC. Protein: CASLEQANYGYTF.